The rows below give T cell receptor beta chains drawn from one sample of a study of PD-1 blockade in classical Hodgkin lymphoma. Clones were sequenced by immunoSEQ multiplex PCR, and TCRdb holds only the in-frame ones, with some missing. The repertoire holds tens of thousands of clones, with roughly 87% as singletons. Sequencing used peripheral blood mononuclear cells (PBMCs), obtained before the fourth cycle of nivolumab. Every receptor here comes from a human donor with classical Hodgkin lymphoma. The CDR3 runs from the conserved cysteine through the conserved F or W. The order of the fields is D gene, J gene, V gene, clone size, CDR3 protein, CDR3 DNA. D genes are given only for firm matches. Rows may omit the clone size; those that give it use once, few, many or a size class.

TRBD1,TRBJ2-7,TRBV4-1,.,CASSREGQAGQEVSYEQYF,TGCGCCAGCAGCCGGGAAGGACAGGCTGGGCAAGAGGTTTCCTACGAGCAGTACTTC
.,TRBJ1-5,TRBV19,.,CASIETGSNQPQHF,TGTGCCAGTATCGAGACGGGGTCCAATCAGCCCCAGCATTTT
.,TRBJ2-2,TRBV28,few,CASSFPQGTTGELFF,TGTGCCAGCAGTTTTCCACAGGGTACCACCGGGGAGCTGTTTTTT
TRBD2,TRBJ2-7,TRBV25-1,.,CASREGNYEQYF,TGTGCCAGCCGGGAGGGGAATTACGAGCAGTACTTC
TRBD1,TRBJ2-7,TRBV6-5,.,CASSLTGTGYYEQYF,TGTGCCAGCAGTCTAACCGGGACAGGGTACTACGAGCAGTACTTC
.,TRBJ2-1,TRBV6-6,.,CASSRDPLRVQFF,TGTGCCAGCAGTCGAGACCCGCTCAGGGTGCAGTTCTTC
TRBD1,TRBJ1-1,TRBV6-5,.,CASSPGQGGRAFF,TGTGCCAGCAGCCCCGGACAGGGGGGTCGAGCTTTCTTT
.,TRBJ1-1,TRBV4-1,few,CASSQASGTEAFF,TGCGCCAGCAGCCAAGCGTCGGGCACTGAAGCTTTCTTT
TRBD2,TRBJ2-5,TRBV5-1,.,CASSLGRGGSETQYF,TGCGCCAGCAGCTTGGGGCGGGGGGGCTCCGAGACCCAGTACTTC
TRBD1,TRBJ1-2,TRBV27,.,CASSLTGVDYGYTF,TGTGCCAGCAGTCTGACAGGGGTTGACTATGGCTACACCTTC
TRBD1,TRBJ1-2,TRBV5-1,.,CASSQVTGGKGYTF,TGCGCCAGCAGCCAAGTTACAGGGGGAAAGGGCTACACCTTC
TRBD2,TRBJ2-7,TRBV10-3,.,CAISESILAGGTYEQYF,TGTGCCATCAGTGAGTCGATATTAGCGGGGGGGACCTACGAGCAGTACTTC
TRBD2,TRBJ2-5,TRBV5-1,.,CASSLVGLGPQETQYF,TGCGCCAGCAGCTTGGTGGGACTAGGCCCCCAAGAGACCCAGTACTTC
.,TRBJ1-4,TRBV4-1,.,CASSQVEGLNEKLFF,TGCGCCAGCAGCCAAGTAGAAGGTTTGAATGAAAAACTGTTTTTT
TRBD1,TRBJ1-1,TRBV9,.,CASSVDFRTGNTEAFF,TGTGCCAGCAGCGTAGATTTCCGGACAGGGAACACTGAAGCTTTCTTT
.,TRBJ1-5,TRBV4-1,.,CARKNQPQHF,TGCGCCAGGAAGAATCAGCCCCAGCATTTT
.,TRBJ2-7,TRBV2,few,CASSEGRDEQYF,TGTGCCAGCAGTGAAGGCCGGGACGAGCAGTACTTC
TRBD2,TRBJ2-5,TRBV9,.,CASSATTSGGSGTQYF,TGTGCCAGCAGCGCTACGACTAGCGGGGGGTCCGGGACCCAGTACTTC
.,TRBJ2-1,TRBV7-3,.,CASSLRGGSSYNEQFF,TGTGCCAGCAGCTTAAGAGGGGGAAGCTCCTACAATGAGCAGTTCTTC
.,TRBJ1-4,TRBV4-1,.,CASSQDSQGNEKLFF,TGCGCCAGCAGCCAAGATTCCCAGGGTAATGAAAAACTGTTTTTT
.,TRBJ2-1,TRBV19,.,CASSELDRSNEQFF,TGTGCCAGTAGCGAGTTGGATAGAAGCAATGAGCAGTTCTTC
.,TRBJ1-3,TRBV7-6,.,CASSSMGGDTIYF,TGTGCCAGCAGCTCAATGGGGGGTGACACCATATATTTT
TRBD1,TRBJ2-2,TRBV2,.,CASSETGGGGGELFF,TGTGCCAGCAGCGAAACAGGGGGCGGGGGCGGGGAGCTGTTTTTT
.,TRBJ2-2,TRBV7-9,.,CASSLALGFRTGELFF,TGTGCCAGCAGCTTAGCGTTGGGGTTTCGCACCGGGGAGCTGTTTTTT
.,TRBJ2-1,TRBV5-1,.,CASSQGIYNEQFF,TGCGCCAGCAGCCAGGGGATTTACAATGAGCAGTTCTTC
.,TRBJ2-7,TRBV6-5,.,CASSQTSKSTYEQYF,TGTGCCAGCAGCCAAACTAGCAAGTCAACCTACGAGCAGTACTTC
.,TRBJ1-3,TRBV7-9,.,CASSALLGSGNTIYF,TGTGCCAGCAGCGCCCTCCTCGGCTCTGGAAACACCATATATTTT
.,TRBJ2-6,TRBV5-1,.,CASKDGSGANVLTF,TGCGCCAGCAAGGACGGCTCTGGGGCCAACGTCCTGACTTTC
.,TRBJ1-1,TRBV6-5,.,CASRSWEFRAFF,TGTGCCAGCAGATCCTGGGAATTTAGAGCTTTCTTT
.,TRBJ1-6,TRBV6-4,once,CASSDGGRAELGTPLHF,TGTGCCAGCAGTGACGGGGGGCGGGCAGAATTGGGTACACCCCTCCACTTT
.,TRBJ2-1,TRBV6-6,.,CASSYTVGGGEQFF,TGTGCCAGCAGTTACACTGTCGGGGGTGGTGAGCAGTTCTTC
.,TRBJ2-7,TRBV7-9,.,CASSLAFRSASSSYEQYF,TGTGCCAGCAGCTTAGCCTTTAGATCGGCCAGTTCCTCCTACGAGCAGTACTTC
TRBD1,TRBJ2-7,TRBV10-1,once,CASSQGGQDYEQYF,TGCGCCAGCAGCCAGGGGGGACAGGACTACGAGCAGTACTTC
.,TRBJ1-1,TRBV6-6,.,CASSKTGNTEAFF,TGTGCCAGCAGTAAGACAGGGAACACTGAAGCTTTCTTT
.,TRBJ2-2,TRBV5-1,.,CASSLAGNTGELFF,TGCGCCAGCAGCTTGGCAGGGAACACCGGGGAGCTGTTTTTT
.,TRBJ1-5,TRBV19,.,CASSLQGINQPQHF,TGTGCCAGTAGCCTACAGGGCATCAATCAGCCCCAGCATTTT
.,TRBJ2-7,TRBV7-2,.,CASSFPPRSYEQYF,TGTGCCAGCAGCTTTCCCCCCCGTTCCTACGAGCAGTACTTC
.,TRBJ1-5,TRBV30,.,CAWGNQPQHF,TGTGCCTGGGGGAATCAGCCCCAGCATTTT
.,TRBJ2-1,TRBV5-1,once,CASSLANNNHEQFF,TGCGCCAGCAGCTTGGCTAACAACAATCACGAGCAGTTCTTC
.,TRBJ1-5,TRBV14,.,CASSQEEGLPQHF,TGTGCCAGCAGCCAAGAGGAGGGACTGCCCCAGCATTTT